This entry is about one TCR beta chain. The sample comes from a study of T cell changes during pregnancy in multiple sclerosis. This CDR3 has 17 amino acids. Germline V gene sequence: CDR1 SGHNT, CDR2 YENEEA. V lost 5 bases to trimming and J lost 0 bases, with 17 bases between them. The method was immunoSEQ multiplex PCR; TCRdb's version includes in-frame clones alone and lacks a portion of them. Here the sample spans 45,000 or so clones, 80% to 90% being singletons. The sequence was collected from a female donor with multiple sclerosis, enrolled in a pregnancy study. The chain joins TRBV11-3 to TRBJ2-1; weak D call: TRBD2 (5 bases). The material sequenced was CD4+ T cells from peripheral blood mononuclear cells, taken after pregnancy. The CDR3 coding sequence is TGTGCCAGCAGCCCAGCCCTGCGGGCAAGCTCCTACAATGAGCAGTTCTTC. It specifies CASSPALRASSYNEQFF. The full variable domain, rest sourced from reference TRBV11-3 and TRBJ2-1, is EAGVVQSPRYKIIEKKQPVAFWCNPISGHNTLYWYLQNLGQGPELLIRYENEEAVDDSQLPKDRFSAERLKGVDSTLKIQPAELGDSAVYLCASSPALRASSYNEQFFGPGTRLTVL.